This T cell receptor beta chain was sequenced in a study of post-analysis software for immune sequencing data. Across the study: Recorded subtypes: relapsing-remitting, secondary progressive, progressive-relapsing; some patients unannotated. Broader study findings: There were five or six TRBV segments more frequent in patients than controls, and TRBV5-6, TRBV5-1 and TRBV20-1 were among them.

Germline values: CDR1 LGHDT, CDR2 YNNKEL (reference sequence). The CDR3 totals 14 residues. V was clipped by 4 bases and J by 2 bases, with 12 bases between them. Prepared libraries of TCR beta cDNA carried unique molecular identifiers. From approximately 0.95 to 9.8 million T cells, 400,000 to 650,000 cDNA molecules were obtained. One entry per CDR3 protein, called by TCRdb with MiXCR from the PCR reads. The sample includes roughly 570,000 distinct CDR3 sequences, 30% to 40% seen only once; the top ten take 6%. On this clonotype: Its antigen is unidentified.

V gene TRBV3-1 combines with J gene TRBJ2-7, with D possibly TRBD2 on 6 matching bases. The sequencing input was blood. The clonotype originates from a girl aged 2-17 years with multiple sclerosis. The CDR3 spells CASSRGWGAYEQYF. DNA of the CDR3: TGTGCCAGCAGCCGTGGTTGGGGGGCCTACGAGCAGTACTTC.